The rows below give T cell receptor beta chains drawn from one sample of a study of beta chain features in type 1 diabetes. Repertoires were generated with immunoSEQ multiplex PCR, while TCRdb's copy carries only in-frame clones and drops some. The sample lists nearly 350,000 clones; roughly 8% were seen once. Sequenced sample: central memory CD4+ T cells from blood. These receptors all stem from a woman aged 18-35 years in good health. The CDR3 runs from the conserved cysteine through the conserved F or W. The D gene is left open where the match is weak. Clone size is given for some rows only: seen once, a few or many times, or a class if the clone is expanded.

D: TRBD1
size: .
J: TRBJ1-1
V: TRBV4-2
DNA: TGTGCCAGCAGCCAGGAAAAGGGACAGGGTCGGGCTGAAGCTTTCTTT
CDR3: CASSQEKGQGRAEAFF

D: .
size: .
J: TRBJ1-1
V: TRBV19
DNA: TGTGCCAGTAGTATAACCGGGACGGGGAACACTGAAGCTTTCTTT
CDR3: CASSITGTGNTEAFF

D: .
size: few
J: TRBJ1-2
V: TRBV7-9
DNA: TGTGCCAGCAGCTCGAGCTATGGCTACACCTTC
CDR3: CASSSSYGYTF

D: .
size: .
J: TRBJ2-7
V: TRBV2
DNA: TGTGCCAGCAGGAGGGGAGATTCCTACGAGCAGTACTTC
CDR3: CASRRGDSYEQYF

D: TRBD2
size: .
J: TRBJ2-1
V: TRBV5-5
DNA: TGTGCCAGCAGCTTGGGACTAGCCAACAATGAGCAGTTCTTC
CDR3: CASSLGLANNEQFF

D: .
size: many
J: TRBJ1-4
V: TRBV27
DNA: TGTGCCAGCAGTTTATCTTCCGGGCCCGAGGGTAATGAAAAACTGTTTTTT
CDR3: CASSLSSGPEGNEKLFF

D: TRBD2
size: few
J: TRBJ2-7
V: TRBV9
DNA: TGTGCCAGCAGCGTAGGTACTAGCGGGAGGGCCGAAGTCGGCGAGCAGTACTTC
CDR3: CASSVGTSGRAEVGEQYF

D: .
size: .
J: TRBJ2-5
V: TRBV18
DNA: TGTGCCAGCTCACCGCCTAGCAGCCCACAAGAGACCCAGTACTTC
CDR3: CASSPPSSPQETQYF

D: .
size: .
J: TRBJ2-7
V: TRBV5-1
DNA: TGCGCCAGCAGCTCGGTGGGAGTTCCCTACGAGCAGTACTTC
CDR3: CASSSVGVPYEQYF

D: .
size: few
J: TRBJ2-1
V: TRBV6-5
DNA: TGTGCCAGCAGACGAGCAGGGGAACCAAGACAGCAGTTCTTC
CDR3: CASRRAGEPRQQFF

D: TRBD1
size: few
J: TRBJ1-1
V: TRBV27
DNA: TGTGCCAGCAGCTCTTTCCCGGGACAGGGGTGGACTGAAGCTTTCTTT
CDR3: CASSSFPGQGWTEAFF

D: TRBD2
size: few
J: TRBJ2-7
V: TRBV6-5
DNA: TGTGCCAGCAGTTCCCAACTAGCGGGAGTTTACGAGCAGTACTTC
CDR3: CASSSQLAGVYEQYF

D: .
size: few
J: TRBJ2-2
V: TRBV7-9
DNA: TGTGCCAGCAGCTTAGGCTACTTCACCGGGGAGCTGTTTTTT
CDR3: CASSLGYFTGELFF

D: .
size: .
J: TRBJ2-1
V: TRBV7-2
DNA: TGTGCCAGCAGCTTAGAAGTATGGCGCCCAGGAATCTACAATGAGCAGTTCTTC
CDR3: CASSLEVWRPGIYNEQFF

D: .
size: .
J: TRBJ2-6
V: TRBV5-6
DNA: TGTGCCACCCAAAGAGGGGCCAACGTCCTGACTTTC
CDR3: CATQRGANVLTF

D: .
size: .
J: TRBJ2-2
V: TRBV29-1
DNA: TGCAGCGTGACTAGGACCGGGGAGCTGTTTTTT
CDR3: CSVTRTGELFF

D: .
size: .
J: TRBJ1-3
V: TRBV19
DNA: TGTGCCAGTAGGGGGGACTACTCTGGAAACACCATATATTTT
CDR3: CASRGDYSGNTIYF

D: TRBD1
size: few
J: TRBJ2-1
V: TRBV2
DNA: TGTGCCAGCAATGTGGGACAGGGGGCTTTCAATGAGCAGTTCTTC
CDR3: CASNVGQGAFNEQFF

D: TRBD2
size: .
J: TRBJ2-5
V: TRBV27
DNA: TGTGCCAGCGGCAAGCGGGACGGGGAGACCCAGTACTTC
CDR3: CASGKRDGETQYF

D: .
size: few
J: TRBJ2-5
V: TRBV11-2
DNA: TGTGCCAGCAGCGCACATCAGGGAAAAGAGACCCAGTACTTC
CDR3: CASSAHQGKETQYF

D: TRBD1
size: few
J: TRBJ1-2
V: TRBV19
DNA: TGTGCCAGTAGTCCTAGGGGGACAGTCGGGATTGCTAATGGCTACACCTTC
CDR3: CASSPRGTVGIANGYTF

D: .
size: few
J: TRBJ2-7
V: TRBV5-6
DNA: TGTGCCAGCAGCTTGTCCCAGCAAGAGTGGACCTACGAGCAGTACTTC
CDR3: CASSLSQQEWTYEQYF

D: .
size: few
J: TRBJ1-2
V: TRBV27
DNA: TGTGCCAGCAGTCTCGGACCCTACTATGGCTACACCTTC
CDR3: CASSLGPYYGYTF

D: .
size: .
J: TRBJ1-5
V: TRBV2
DNA: TGTGCCAGCAGTGGGGCAATCAATCAGCCCCAGCATTTT
CDR3: CASSGAINQPQHF

D: .
size: few
J: TRBJ2-5
V: TRBV2
DNA: TGTGCCAGCAGGAGGGACCAAGAGACCCAGTACTTC
CDR3: CASRRDQETQYF

D: TRBD2
size: .
J: TRBJ2-1
V: TRBV27
DNA: TGTGCCAGCAGTTTAAGACTAGCGGCCCTTAGCTCCTACAATGAGCAGTTCTTC
CDR3: CASSLRLAALSSYNEQFF

D: TRBD1
size: few
J: TRBJ2-1
V: TRBV7-2
DNA: TGTGCCAGCAGCCAACCAGGACAGGGGCTGGGCTACAATGAGCAGTTCTTC
CDR3: CASSQPGQGLGYNEQFF

D: TRBD2
size: few
J: TRBJ2-1
V: TRBV7-3
DNA: TGTGCCAGCAGCTTTAGGGGACTAGACTCATACAATGAGCAGTTCTTC
CDR3: CASSFRGLDSYNEQFF

D: TRBD1
size: .
J: TRBJ2-3
V: TRBV5-1
DNA: TGCGCCAGCAGCCTATCCAGACAGGGTTCAGATACGCAGTATTTT
CDR3: CASSLSRQGSDTQYF

D: .
size: .
J: TRBJ1-1
V: TRBV28
DNA: TGTGTTGTTCTGCGCTTGTTCTCTGAAGCTTTCTTT
CDR3: CVVLRLFSEAFF

D: TRBD1
size: .
J: TRBJ2-1
V: TRBV7-9
DNA: TGTGCCAGCAGCCCGACAGGGGAGCCCTACAATGAGCAGTTCTTC
CDR3: CASSPTGEPYNEQFF

D: TRBD1
size: many
J: TRBJ1-5
V: TRBV19
DNA: TGTGCCAGTAGACAAGGGACAGTTGGAAATCAGCCCCAGCATTTT
CDR3: CASRQGTVGNQPQHF

D: .
size: few
J: TRBJ2-2
V: TRBV6-5
DNA: TGTGCCAGCAGTTACTCGTTGGCACGGAACACCGGGGAGCTGTTTTTT
CDR3: CASSYSLARNTGELFF

D: .
size: few
J: TRBJ2-5
V: TRBV5-1
DNA: TGCGCCAGCAGTGCAGACCCTCGGACCCAGTACTTC
CDR3: CASSADPRTQYF

D: .
size: few
J: TRBJ1-5
V: TRBV11-2
DNA: TGTGCCAGCAGCCTAGGGTATAGCAATCAGCCCCAGCATTTT
CDR3: CASSLGYSNQPQHF

D: .
size: .
J: TRBJ1-2
V: TRBV29-1
DNA: TGCAGCGTTGAAGTCCTCTATGGCTACACCTTC
CDR3: CSVEVLYGYTF

D: .
size: few
J: TRBJ2-1
V: TRBV4-2
DNA: TGTGCCAGCAGCCAAGTTGGTCAGGCCTTGTACAATGAGCAGTTCTTC
CDR3: CASSQVGQALYNEQFF

D: TRBD2
size: .
J: TRBJ2-5
V: TRBV4-2
DNA: TGTGCCAGCAGCCAAGAAACTAGCGATTCGGAGACCCAGTACTTC
CDR3: CASSQETSDSETQYF

D: .
size: few
J: TRBJ2-7
V: TRBV11-2
DNA: TGTGCCAGCAGCTTAGCGGCAGCTGGCTACGAGCAGTACTTC
CDR3: CASSLAAAGYEQYF

D: TRBD1
size: .
J: TRBJ2-3
V: TRBV28
DNA: TGTGCCAGCAGTTTACTAGGACAGGGATTCAATACGCAGTATTTT
CDR3: CASSLLGQGFNTQYF

D: .
size: many
J: TRBJ1-2
V: TRBV4-3
DNA: TGCGCCAGCAGCCAAGTCGGTCAGGCAGGTGGCTACACCTTC
CDR3: CASSQVGQAGGYTF

D: TRBD2
size: few
J: TRBJ2-5
V: TRBV5-8
DNA: TGTGCCAGCAGCCGGGGACTAGCGGGAACAGGGTACCAAGAGACCCAGTACTTC
CDR3: CASSRGLAGTGYQETQYF

D: .
size: .
J: TRBJ1-2
V: TRBV28
DNA: TGTGCCAGCAGTTTAGAGGGGAACTATGGCTACACCTTC
CDR3: CASSLEGNYGYTF

D: TRBD2
size: few
J: TRBJ2-7
V: TRBV18
DNA: TGTGCCAGCTCACCAAGGGCCGTAGCGGGATACGAGCAGTACTTC
CDR3: CASSPRAVAGYEQYF

D: .
size: few
J: TRBJ2-2
V: TRBV11-2
DNA: TGTGCCAGCAGCTTATTACAGGGGAGGCCCCCCGGGGAGCTGTTTTTT
CDR3: CASSLLQGRPPGELFF

D: TRBD1
size: many
J: TRBJ1-5
V: TRBV18
DNA: TGTGCCAGCTCGCAACAGGGGTCTGATCAGCCCCAGCATTTT
CDR3: CASSQQGSDQPQHF

D: .
size: once
J: TRBJ2-6
V: TRBV6-1
DNA: TGTGCCAGCAGGGGGGCGGAAGGGGCCAACGTCCTGACTTTC
CDR3: CASRGAEGANVLTF

D: .
size: .
J: TRBJ2-3
V: TRBV4-3
DNA: TGCGCCAGCAGCCGAGAGACAGAAAGCACAGATACGCAGTATTTT
CDR3: CASSRETESTDTQYF

D: TRBD2
size: few
J: TRBJ2-7
V: TRBV14
DNA: TGTGCCAGCAGCCAAGCAGGGGTAAGACTAGCGGGTAAAAACGAGCAGTACTTC
CDR3: CASSQAGVRLAGKNEQYF

D: .
size: few
J: TRBJ1-1
V: TRBV18
DNA: TGTGCCAGCTCACCACAGGGAGCTAACACTGAAGCTTTCTTT
CDR3: CASSPQGANTEAFF

D: .
size: .
J: TRBJ1-2
V: TRBV6-6
DNA: TGTGCCAGCAGTTCCTACGGCTATGGCTACACCTTC
CDR3: CASSSYGYGYTF

D: TRBD2
size: .
J: TRBJ2-2
V: TRBV5-4
DNA: TGTGCCAGCAGCTCCCAGCGGGGCACCGGGGAGCTGTTTTTT
CDR3: CASSSQRGTGELFF

D: .
size: many
J: TRBJ2-5
V: TRBV10-3
DNA: TGTGCCATCAGTGAGTCGGGAGAGACCCAGTACTTC
CDR3: CAISESGETQYF

D: TRBD1
size: few
J: TRBJ1-4
V: TRBV25-1
DNA: TGTGCCAGCAGTGACCCAGGGGGCTTCGAAAAACTGTTTTTT
CDR3: CASSDPGGFEKLFF

D: .
size: few
J: TRBJ2-7
V: TRBV20-1
DNA: TGCAGTGCTGCCAGGTACGAGCAGTACTTC
CDR3: CSAARYEQYF

D: TRBD2
size: few
J: TRBJ2-3
V: TRBV9
DNA: TGTGCCAGCAGCGTAGGGGGACTAGCGGGAGTGAATACGCAGTATTTT
CDR3: CASSVGGLAGVNTQYF